The 10 T cell receptor beta chains below all came from one sample that was sequenced in a study of PD-1 blockade in classical Hodgkin lymphoma. The time point: cycle 4 day 1 (C4D1), after more than five weeks of nivolumab. There was relapse after autologous stem cell transplantation in every patient, and there was variation in brentuximab vedotin exposure. Libraries were prepared by immunoSEQ multiplex PCR; TCRdb keeps only in-frame clonotypes and omits some of them. The table has about 32,000 clones, 81% seen once. This sample comprised peripheral blood mononuclear cells (PBMCs), obtained before the fourth cycle of nivolumab. These receptors were obtained from a human donor with classical Hodgkin lymphoma.

This clone has a single count. This chain uses TRBV7-2 with TRBJ2-5, with D perhaps being TRBD1 or TRBD2 (5 bases each). Germline assignment: CDR1 SGHTA and CDR2 FQGNSA. The CDR3 has 12 amino acids. The ends were cut back, 5 bases at V and 5 bases at J, with 9 bases in the middle. The CDR3 reads CASSMRGETQYF. CDR3 DNA: TGTGCCAGCAGCATGAGGGGCGAGACCCAGTACTTC. The variable domain in full, with the rest retrieved from reference TRBV7-2 and TRBJ2-5, is GAGVSQSPSNKVTEKGKDVELRCDPISGHTALYWYRQSLGQGLEFLIYFQGNSAPDKSGLPSDRFSAERTGGSVSTLTIQRTQQEDSAVYLCASSMRGETQYFGPGTRLLVL.

This rearrangement joins TRBV29-1 to TRBJ1-1; D is uncertain. This CDR3 spans 12 amino acids. Germline V gene lookup returns CDR1 SQVTM and CDR2 ANQGSEA. The germline V and J ends were trimmed by 3 bases and 1 base, with 6 bases remaining between them. In nucleotides, the CDR3 is TGCAGCGTTGATCGAACGAACACTGAAGCTTTCTTT. It translates to CSVDRTNTEAFF. Full variable domain (rest looked up from reference TRBV29-1 and TRBJ1-1): SAVISQKPSRDICQRGTSLTIQCQVDSQVTMMFWYRQQPGQSLTLIATANQGSEATYESGFVIDKFPISRPNLTFSTLTVSNMSPEDSSIYLCSVDRTNTEAFFGQGTRLTVV.

The rearrangement uses TRBV11-3 and TRBJ1-6, with TRBD1 matching 9 bases. Germline CDR1 and CDR2: SGHNT and YENEEA. This CDR3 region has 16 residues. V lost 5 bases to trimming and J lost 10 bases; unmatched junction nucleotides: 12. The DNA of the CDR3 is TGTGCCAGCAGCCCCCGGACAGGGGCCCCCATCTCACCCCTCCACTTT. The encoded protein is CASSPRTGAPISPLHF.

The chain couples TRBV28 to TRBJ1-1; a possible D gene is TRBD1 (5 bases). Germline V gives CDR1 MDHEN, CDR2 SYDVKM. V was shortened by 5 bases and J by 1 base, with 14 bases between the two germline ends. CDR3 size: 15 residues. The CDR3 DNA sequence: TGTGCCAGCAGTGGGAGGGGTTTTAAGAACACTGAAGCTTTCTTT. The encoded protein is CASSGRGFKNTEAFF. The variable domain in full, completed from reference TRBV28 and TRBJ1-1, reads DVKVTQSSRYLVKRTGEKVFLECVQDMDHENMFWYRQDPGLGLRLIYFSYDVKMKEKGDIPEGYSVSREKKERFSLILESASTNQTSMYLCASSGRGFKNTEAFFGQGTRLTVV.

As to this clone: Sequence at one end of the junction differs from germline and may be a read error. V gene TRBV15 combines with J gene TRBJ1-4; a weak D match, TRBD1 (6 bases). Germline V lookup: CDR1 LNHNV, CDR2 YYDKDF (reference sequence). This CDR3 is 11 amino acids long. The CDR3 DNA reads as TGTGCCACCGCCAACGGGGGGGCGGTCGTTTTT. Amino acids: CATANGGAVVF.

The chain recombines TRBV7-8 with TRBJ2-1, with a possible D match to TRBD1 (6 bases). CDR1 and CDR2 from the germline V gene are SGHVS and FQNEAQ. V shed 5 bases and J shed 7 bases, with 21 bases lying between them. The CDR3 sequence is 16 residues long. The CDR3 is CASSTYRVPLRNEQFF. The CDR3 DNA reads TGTGCCAGCAGCACCTACAGGGTCCCCCTACGGAATGAGCAGTTCTTC. Supplemented by reference TRBV7-8 and TRBJ2-1, the full variable domain reads GAGVSQSPRYKVAKRGQDVALRCDPISGHVSLFWYQQALGQGPEFLTYFQNEAQLDKSGLPSDRFFAERPEGSVSTLKIQRTQQEDSAVYLCASSTYRVPLRNEQFFGPGTRLTVL.

The V and J genes are TRBV27 and TRBJ2-2; D possibly corresponds to TRBD1 (6 bases). The CDR3 contains 14 residues. V was shortened by 7 bases and J by 3 bases, with 12 bases between the two germline ends. Germline-derived CDR1 and CDR2 are MNHEY and SMNVEV (reference sequence). The CDR3 nucleotides are TGTGCCAGCAAGGTCGCAGGGGACACCGGGGAGCTGTTTTTT. Amino acids: CASKVAGDTGELFF.

This chain connects TRBV4-2 to TRBJ1-1; weak D call: TRBD1 (6 bases). This CDR3 spans 16 amino acids. Deletions cut 1 base from V and 1 base from J, with 13 bases between. Germline V gene data show CDR1 as LGHNA and CDR2 as YNFKEQ. CDR3 region: CASSQVYGTTNTEAFF. DNA for the CDR3: TGTGCCAGCAGCCAAGTTTATGGGACAACGAACACTGAAGCTTTCTTT.

The chain uses TRBV2 and TRBJ2-5; D uncertain. CDR3 length equals 12 residues. Trimming stripped 4 bases from V and 7 bases from J, with 10 bases between. CDR1 and CDR2 from the germline V gene are SNHLY and FYNNEI. CDR3 bases: TGTGCCAGCAGTGCCCCCCCCGGGACCCAGTACTTC. Translating gives CASSAPPGTQYF. The variable domain in full, with the rest retrieved from reference TRBV2 and TRBJ2-5, is EPEVTQTPSHQVTQMGQEVILRCVPISNHLYFYWYRQILGQKVEFLVSFYNNEISEKSEIFDDQFSVERPDGSNFTLKIRSTKLEDSAMYFCASSAPPGTQYFGPGTRLLVL.

V gene TRBV10-3 combines with J gene TRBJ2-2; D gene unclear. V shed 11 bases and J shed 4 bases, with 14 bases lying between them. The CDR3 totals 13 residues. Germline V gene lookup returns CDR1 ENHRY and CDR2 SYGVKD. The CDR3 coding sequence is TGTGCCCTTCGGACCAGCCGCACCGGGGAGCTGTTTTTT. Its protein product is CALRTSRTGELFF.